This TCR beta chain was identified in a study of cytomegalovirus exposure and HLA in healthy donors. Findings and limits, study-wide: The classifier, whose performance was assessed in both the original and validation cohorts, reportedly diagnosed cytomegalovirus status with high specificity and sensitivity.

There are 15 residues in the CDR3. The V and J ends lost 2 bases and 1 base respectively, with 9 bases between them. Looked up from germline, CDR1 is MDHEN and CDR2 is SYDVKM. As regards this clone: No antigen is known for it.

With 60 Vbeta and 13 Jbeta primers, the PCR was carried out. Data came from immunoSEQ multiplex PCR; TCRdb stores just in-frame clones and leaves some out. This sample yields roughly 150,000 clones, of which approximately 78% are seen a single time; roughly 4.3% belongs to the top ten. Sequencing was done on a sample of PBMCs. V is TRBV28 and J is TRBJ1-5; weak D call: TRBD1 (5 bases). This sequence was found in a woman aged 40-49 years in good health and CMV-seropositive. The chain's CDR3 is CASSLRGSSNQPQHF. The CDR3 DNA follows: TGTGCCAGCAGTTTAAGGGGTTCCAGCAATCAGCCCCAGCATTTT. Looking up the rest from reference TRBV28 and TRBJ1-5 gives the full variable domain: DVKVTQSSRYLVKRTGEKVFLECVQDMDHENMFWYRQDPGLGLRLIYFSYDVKMKEKGDIPEGYSVSREKKERFSLILESASTNQTSMYLCASSLRGSSNQPQHFGDGTRLSIL.